This is a list of T cell receptor beta chains from one sample in a study of blood T cell repertoires in COVID-19. Sequencing was performed with immunoSEQ multiplex PCR; in TCRdb, only in-frame clones are kept and a portion is missing. Among a few hundred thousand clones, about 82% were seen once, and the ten largest hold around 12%. The specimen was peripheral blood. These receptors originate from a man older than 75 with acute or convalescent COVID-19. The CDR3 runs from the conserved cysteine through the conserved F or W. A D gene is named only where the DNA matches it firmly. Size is omitted from some rows. Given values are once, few, many or a class for expanded clones.

abundance: .; j_gene: TRBJ2-7; v_gene: TRBV5-1; d_gene: TRBD2; CDR3nt: TGCGCCAGCAGCTTGGACAGCCCGGGACTAGCGGCTTACGAGCAGTACTTC; CDR3aa: CASSLDSPGLAAYEQYF
abundance: .; j_gene: TRBJ2-7; v_gene: TRBV28; d_gene: .; CDR3nt: TGTGCCAGCATCCCCCTATACCGAGGGAAGTACGAGCAGTACTTC; CDR3aa: CASIPLYRGKYEQYF
abundance: .; j_gene: TRBJ2-7; v_gene: TRBV6-1; d_gene: .; CDR3nt: TGTGCCAGCAGTGAATCGGACGAGCAGTACTTC; CDR3aa: CASSESDEQYF
abundance: .; j_gene: TRBJ1-5; v_gene: TRBV10-3; d_gene: .; CDR3nt: TGTGCCATCAGTGAGGTACTCACCGGCAATCAGCCCCAGCATTTT; CDR3aa: CAISEVLTGNQPQHF
abundance: .; j_gene: TRBJ2-7; v_gene: TRBV19; d_gene: .; CDR3nt: TGTGCCAGCGTGTCGGCGGGGCTCCCCTACGAGCAGTACTTC; CDR3aa: CASVSAGLPYEQYF
abundance: .; j_gene: TRBJ1-2; v_gene: TRBV7-8; d_gene: TRBD1; CDR3nt: TGTGCCAGCAGCTATGACAGGGGGACCGGCTACACCTTC; CDR3aa: CASSYDRGTGYTF
abundance: .; j_gene: TRBJ2-7; v_gene: TRBV3-1/TRBV3-2; d_gene: .; CDR3nt: TGTGCCAGCAGCCAAGGCCCTAGCAACTACGAGCAGTACTTC; CDR3aa: CASSQGPSNYEQYF
abundance: .; j_gene: TRBJ1-6; v_gene: TRBV5-1; d_gene: .; CDR3nt: TGCGCCAGCAGCTTGGCACAGTCTAATTCACCCCTCCACTTT; CDR3aa: CASSLAQSNSPLHF
abundance: .; j_gene: TRBJ2-7; v_gene: TRBV5-1; d_gene: TRBD2; CDR3nt: TGCGCCAGCAGCTTGGGGAGAAGCGGGAACGAGCAGTACTTC; CDR3aa: CASSLGRSGNEQYF
abundance: .; j_gene: TRBJ2-1; v_gene: TRBV11-2; d_gene: .; CDR3nt: TGTGCCAGCAGCTATTTAAGGGGCGATGAGCAGTTCTTC; CDR3aa: CASSYLRGDEQFF
abundance: few; j_gene: TRBJ2-7; v_gene: TRBV11-3; d_gene: TRBD1; CDR3nt: TGTGCCAGCAGCTTAGGACAGGGGTTCGAGCAGTACTTC; CDR3aa: CASSLGQGFEQYF
abundance: .; j_gene: TRBJ1-2; v_gene: TRBV28; d_gene: TRBD1; CDR3nt: TGTGCCAGCACGGGGACAGTTAACTATGGCTACACCTTC; CDR3aa: CASTGTVNYGYTF
abundance: .; j_gene: TRBJ1-5; v_gene: TRBV4-3; d_gene: .; CDR3nt: TGCGCCAGCAGCCAAGATTTGAGGCCAGGGAATCAGCCCCAGCATTTT; CDR3aa: CASSQDLRPGNQPQHF
abundance: .; j_gene: TRBJ2-7; v_gene: TRBV6-5; d_gene: TRBD2; CDR3nt: TGTGCCAGCAGCTCCGGACTAGCGGCGTACGAGCAGTACTTC; CDR3aa: CASSSGLAAYEQYF
abundance: .; j_gene: TRBJ1-1; v_gene: TRBV7-9; d_gene: TRBD1; CDR3nt: TGTGCCAGCAGGGCAGGGGGGAACACTGAAGCTTTCTTT; CDR3aa: CASRAGGNTEAFF
abundance: .; j_gene: TRBJ1-2; v_gene: TRBV10-3; d_gene: TRBD1; CDR3nt: TGTGCCATCAGTGGAGACAGACAGGGCTATGGCTACACCTTC; CDR3aa: CAISGDRQGYGYTF
abundance: once; j_gene: TRBJ2-2; v_gene: TRBV6-5; d_gene: .; CDR3nt: TGTGCCAGCACCCTACAAGGGGGCACCGGGGAGCTGTTTTTT; CDR3aa: CASTLQGGTGELFF
abundance: .; j_gene: TRBJ1-2; v_gene: TRBV2; d_gene: TRBD1; CDR3nt: TGTGCCAGCAGTGAAATGGGTAGGGGGCTAGGTGGCTACACCTTC; CDR3aa: CASSEMGRGLGGYTF
abundance: .; j_gene: TRBJ1-2; v_gene: TRBV27; d_gene: .; CDR3nt: TGTGCCAGCAGTTTACAGGGTCCCTATGGCTACACCTTC; CDR3aa: CASSLQGPYGYTF
abundance: .; j_gene: TRBJ2-1; v_gene: TRBV9; d_gene: .; CDR3nt: TGTGCCAGCAGCGTATCGGCGGGGCAAGGGAATGAGCAGTTCTTC; CDR3aa: CASSVSAGQGNEQFF
abundance: once; j_gene: TRBJ1-2; v_gene: TRBV19; d_gene: TRBD1; CDR3nt: TGTGCCAGTCGACCGGGACAGTATGGCTACACCTTC; CDR3aa: CASRPGQYGYTF
abundance: .; j_gene: TRBJ1-2; v_gene: TRBV19; d_gene: TRBD1; CDR3nt: TGTGCCAGTTCTCCCGGGACAGGATATGGCTACACCTTC; CDR3aa: CASSPGTGYGYTF
abundance: .; j_gene: TRBJ2-2; v_gene: TRBV4-3; d_gene: TRBD2; CDR3nt: TGCGCCAGCAGCCAGGCGACTAGCGGGGGACCGAACATCGGGGAGCTGTTTTTT; CDR3aa: CASSQATSGGPNIGELFF
abundance: .; j_gene: TRBJ1-2; v_gene: TRBV5-5; d_gene: .; CDR3nt: TGTGCCAGCAGCCCCACAGGGAACTATGGCTACACCTTC; CDR3aa: CASSPTGNYGYTF
abundance: .; j_gene: TRBJ2-2; v_gene: TRBV6-1; d_gene: .; CDR3nt: TGTGCCAGCAGGCCTAGGGGTACCGGGGAGCTGTTTTTT; CDR3aa: CASRPRGTGELFF
abundance: .; j_gene: TRBJ2-7; v_gene: TRBV18; d_gene: .; CDR3nt: TGTGCCAGCTCACCGCCGGGACAAGTCGAGCAGTACTTC; CDR3aa: CASSPPGQVEQYF
abundance: .; j_gene: TRBJ1-1; v_gene: TRBV18; d_gene: TRBD1; CDR3nt: TGTGCCAGCTCACCCCGGACAGGGGGCGCGAGGAACACTGAAGCTTTCTTT; CDR3aa: CASSPRTGGARNTEAFF
abundance: .; j_gene: TRBJ1-2; v_gene: TRBV19; d_gene: .; CDR3nt: TGTGCCAGTAGTAAAACAGCTAATGGCTACACCTTC; CDR3aa: CASSKTANGYTF
abundance: .; j_gene: TRBJ2-7; v_gene: TRBV7-9; d_gene: TRBD1; CDR3nt: TGTGCCAGCAGGTACGGGACAGGGGTTCCCTACGAGCAGTACTTC; CDR3aa: CASRYGTGVPYEQYF
abundance: .; j_gene: TRBJ2-5; v_gene: TRBV19; d_gene: TRBD2; CDR3nt: TGTGCCAGTAGTAAGCGGGGGCAAGAGACCCAGTACTTC; CDR3aa: CASSKRGQETQYF
abundance: .; j_gene: TRBJ2-3; v_gene: TRBV5-1; d_gene: .; CDR3nt: TGCGCCAGCAGCTTGGGGACAGGGAGCGGGAAAGATACGCAGTATTTT; CDR3aa: CASSLGTGSGKDTQYF
abundance: .; j_gene: TRBJ1-6; v_gene: TRBV6-8; d_gene: TRBD1; CDR3nt: TGTGCCAGCAGCGACCCCAGGACAGGGGTATTTTCACCCCTCCACTTT; CDR3aa: CASSDPRTGVFSPLHF
abundance: .; j_gene: TRBJ1-1; v_gene: TRBV28; d_gene: .; CDR3nt: TGTGCCAGCAGCCCTTCAAGTGGCGGATTCACTGAAGCTTTCTTT; CDR3aa: CASSPSSGGFTEAFF
abundance: .; j_gene: TRBJ2-7; v_gene: TRBV3-1/TRBV3-2; d_gene: .; CDR3nt: TGTGCCAGCCAACAGGGGACTAGCTCCTACGAGCAGTACTTC; CDR3aa: CASQQGTSSYEQYF
abundance: few; j_gene: TRBJ2-7; v_gene: TRBV18; d_gene: .; CDR3nt: TGTGCCAGCTCACCGGCCAATCTCCCCTACGAGCAGTACTTC; CDR3aa: CASSPANLPYEQYF
abundance: .; j_gene: TRBJ1-2; v_gene: TRBV6-2/TRBV6-3; d_gene: .; CDR3nt: TGTGCCAGCAGTTACGGGACTACCCTCTACACCTTC; CDR3aa: CASSYGTTLYTF
abundance: .; j_gene: TRBJ1-1; v_gene: TRBV7-2; d_gene: .; CDR3nt: TGTGCCAGCAGCTTAGCCGGGACACTGAACACTGAAGCTTTCTTT; CDR3aa: CASSLAGTLNTEAFF
abundance: .; j_gene: TRBJ1-2; v_gene: TRBV5-1; d_gene: .; CDR3nt: TGCGCCAGCAGTCCCGTCGGGGGGCGCAGCTATGGCTACACCTTC; CDR3aa: CASSPVGGRSYGYTF
abundance: .; j_gene: TRBJ2-1; v_gene: TRBV2; d_gene: TRBD2; CDR3nt: TGTGCCAGCATCCGGACTAGTCTTTCTTATGAGCAGTTCTTC; CDR3aa: CASIRTSLSYEQFF
abundance: .; j_gene: TRBJ1-1; v_gene: TRBV18; d_gene: .; CDR3nt: TGTGCCAGCTCACTACTCCCCACAGACCTAAACACTGAAGCTTTCTTT; CDR3aa: CASSLLPTDLNTEAFF
abundance: .; j_gene: TRBJ2-5; v_gene: TRBV5-1; d_gene: TRBD1; CDR3nt: TGCGCCAGCAGCTCAGGACAGGGCCGTCAAGAGACCCAGTACTTC; CDR3aa: CASSSGQGRQETQYF
abundance: few; j_gene: TRBJ2-7; v_gene: TRBV27; d_gene: .; CDR3nt: TGTGCCAGCAGTTTGTGGGCTTCCTACGAGCAGTACTTC; CDR3aa: CASSLWASYEQYF
abundance: .; j_gene: TRBJ1-2; v_gene: TRBV5-1; d_gene: TRBD1; CDR3nt: TGCGCCAGCAGCGGCCTAAGGGACAGGGCGAACTATGGCTACACCTTC; CDR3aa: CASSGLRDRANYGYTF
abundance: once; j_gene: TRBJ2-1; v_gene: TRBV5-1; d_gene: .; CDR3nt: TGCGCCAGCAGCCTACAGGCAGACGGTGAGCAGTTCTTC; CDR3aa: CASSLQADGEQFF
abundance: .; j_gene: TRBJ1-3; v_gene: TRBV18; d_gene: .; CDR3nt: TGTGCCAGCTCACCAGGTTCGGTACAGGCTGGAAACACCATATATTTT; CDR3aa: CASSPGSVQAGNTIYF
abundance: .; j_gene: TRBJ1-4; v_gene: TRBV4-2; d_gene: .; CDR3nt: TGTGCCAGCAGCCAAGAGGTAGGACAAGGGGCTGAAAAACTGTTTTTT; CDR3aa: CASSQEVGQGAEKLFF
abundance: .; j_gene: TRBJ2-1; v_gene: TRBV6-6; d_gene: TRBD1; CDR3nt: TGTGCCAGCAGTCCGACAGGGCCCTACAATGAGCAGTTCTTC; CDR3aa: CASSPTGPYNEQFF
abundance: .; j_gene: TRBJ2-5; v_gene: TRBV3-1/TRBV3-2; d_gene: .; CDR3nt: TGTGCCAGCAGCCAAGAGGGACAATTGAAAGAGACCCAGTACTTC; CDR3aa: CASSQEGQLKETQYF
abundance: .; j_gene: TRBJ1-1; v_gene: TRBV4-2; d_gene: .; CDR3nt: TGTGCCAGCAGCCAAGCCTCGTGGGGGGAGAACACTGAAGCTTTCTTT; CDR3aa: CASSQASWGENTEAFF
abundance: .; j_gene: TRBJ1-2; v_gene: TRBV19; d_gene: .; CDR3nt: TGTGCCAGTAGTACGGACACGAACTATGGCTACACCTTC; CDR3aa: CASSTDTNYGYTF
abundance: .; j_gene: TRBJ2-3; v_gene: TRBV10-3; d_gene: .; CDR3nt: TGTGCCACTTCGGCAGGGGTCAGCACAGATACGCAGTATTTT; CDR3aa: CATSAGVSTDTQYF
abundance: .; j_gene: TRBJ2-5; v_gene: TRBV5-1; d_gene: TRBD2; CDR3nt: TGCGCCAGCAGCCCCTCGGGGACTAACCAAGAGACCCAGTACTTC; CDR3aa: CASSPSGTNQETQYF
abundance: .; j_gene: TRBJ2-1; v_gene: TRBV9; d_gene: .; CDR3nt: TGTGCCAGCAGCGTAGTGGGAAAACGGGAAAATGAGCAGTTCTTC; CDR3aa: CASSVVGKRENEQFF
abundance: .; j_gene: TRBJ2-1; v_gene: TRBV7-9; d_gene: .; CDR3nt: TGTGCCAGCAGCGCCCCCGGGACAAAGAATGAGCAGTTCTTC; CDR3aa: CASSAPGTKNEQFF
abundance: .; j_gene: TRBJ1-4; v_gene: TRBV3-1/TRBV3-2; d_gene: .; CDR3nt: TGTGCCAGCAGCCAAGATCCGACGGGATTAAATGAAAAACTGTTTTTT; CDR3aa: CASSQDPTGLNEKLFF